A single sample gave rise to the 17 T cell receptor beta chains below, sequenced in a study of blood T cell repertoires in COVID-19. Produced via immunoSEQ multiplex PCR; TCRdb's table is partial and in-frame only. The sample records 150,000 to 200,000 clones, 86% being singletons. Sequencing was performed on peripheral blood. The receptors derive from a man aged 18-30 years with acute or convalescent COVID-19.

This chain connects TRBV3-1 (or the pseudogene TRBV3-2) to TRBJ2-7; D gene uncertain. Trimming removed 3 bases from V and 2 bases from J, with 11 bases in between. This CDR3 is built from 14 residues. The germline V gene has CDR1 LGHDT and CDR2 YNNKEL (reference sequence). The CDR3 protein is CASSHRRQPYEQYF. The CDR3 DNA reads as TGTGCCAGCAGCCACCGGCGGCAGCCCTACGAGCAGTACTTC.

V usage is TRBV3-1 (or the pseudogene TRBV3-2) and J usage is TRBJ1-6; D is perhaps TRBD1 (5 bases). Trimming left V 0 bases short and J 9 bases short, with 15 bases between. Germline lookup yields CDR1 LGHDT and CDR2 YNNKEL (reference sequence). The CDR3 spans 16 residues. The CDR3 DNA sequence: TGTGCCAGCAGCCAAGATCCAGGTAGTAGGGGTTCACCCCTCCACTTT. It specifies CASSQDPGSRGSPLHF.

V and J are TRBV6-1 and TRBJ1-3; D is ambiguous. CDR1 and CDR2 from the germline V gene are MNHNS and SASEGT. Trimming left V 8 bases short and J 5 bases short, with 13 bases between. The CDR3 runs 13 residues. For the CDR3, the DNA is TGTGCCAGCGCACGGGGAATGAGAAACACCATATATTTT. Translated, it gives CASARGMRNTIYF.

The chain couples TRBV15 to TRBJ2-5, with D perhaps matching TRBD1 (6 bases). V was trimmed by 2 bases and J by 1 base, leaving 8 bases between them. The CDR3 length is 14 residues. Germline V lookup: CDR1 LNHNV, CDR2 YYDKDF (reference sequence). The CDR3 sequence is CATSRQGSQETQYF. The DNA for the CDR3 is TGTGCCACCAGCAGACAGGGGTCCCAAGAGACCCAGTACTTC.

The chain employs TRBV27 and TRBJ2-1, with D maybe TRBD1 (6 bases). Deletions cut 4 bases from V and 2 bases from J, with 12 bases between. Looked up from germline, CDR1 is MNHEY and CDR2 is SMNVEV (reference sequence). The CDR3 has 15 amino acids. CDR3 sequence (DNA): TGTGCCAGCAGTTCGGCCCGGACAGCCTACAATGAGCAGTTCTTC. As protein: CASSSARTAYNEQFF.

For the CDR3, the DNA is TGTGCCAGTAGTATAGGGACAGGGCAACGGAGTGAAGCTTTCTTT. This gives the protein CASSIGTGQRSEAFF. This chain joins TRBV19 and TRBJ1-1; 8 bases map to TRBD1. This CDR3 has 15 amino acids. Germline CDR1 reads LNHDA; CDR2 reads SQIVND (reference sequence). The V gene end was trimmed by 1 base and the J gene end by 7 bases; junction bases not matched to a gene: 8.

V usage is TRBV27 and J usage is TRBJ2-1; weak D call: TRBD1 (6 bases). Trimming pared 6 bases from V and 1 base from J, leaving 16 bases between. The CDR3 extends over 16 amino acids. The germline V gene encodes CDR1 MNHEY and CDR2 SMNVEV (reference sequence). The CDR3 DNA follows: TGTGCCAGCAGCAAACAGGGATATGGGTCCTACAATGAGCAGTTCTTC. This sequence encodes CASSKQGYGSYNEQFF.

This sequence joins TRBV7-2 and TRBJ2-2, with D hard to call. Germline CDR1 reads SGHTA; CDR2 reads FQGNSA. Trimming pared 1 base from V and 9 bases from J, leaving 12 bases between. CDR3 length: 14 residues. CDR3 sequence reads: CASSLVRRSRELFF. For the CDR3, the DNA is TGTGCCAGCAGCTTAGTAAGACGGAGCCGGGAGCTGTTTTTT.

This chain links TRBV24-1 with TRBJ2-2; 11 nucleotides match TRBD2. The ends lost 4 bases at V and 1 base at J; junction bases unmatched: 4. The CDR3 is 17 amino acids. From germline, CDR1 is KGHDR and CDR2 SFDVKD. The CDR3 DNA reads as TGTGCCACCAGTGAGAGACTAGCGGGGAAGAACACCGGGGAGCTGTTTTTT. It specifies CATSERLAGKNTGELFF.

V usage is TRBV2 and J usage is TRBJ2-2; TRBD1 aligns across 10 bases. With 7 bases clipped from V and 3 bases from J, the junction kept 8 bases outside the gene matches. The CDR3 is 16 amino acids. Looked up from germline, CDR1 is SNHLY and CDR2 is FYNNEI. CDR3 nucleotide sequence: TGTGCCAGCACATGGGGAGGGACAGGGGACACCGGGGAGCTGTTTTTT. This codes for CASTWGGTGDTGELFF.

The chain carries TRBV6-5 and TRBJ1-5; 9 bases map to TRBD1. With V trimmed by 5 bases and J by 5 bases, 4 bases remained unmatched. This CDR3 spans 14 amino acids. Germline lookup yields CDR1 MNHEY and CDR2 SVGAGI. CDR3 in amino acids: CASSRDRDYQPQHF. CDR3 bases: TGTGCCAGCAGTAGGGACAGGGATTATCAGCCCCAGCATTTT.

The chain uses TRBV6-1 and TRBJ2-7, with D perhaps TRBD2 (6 bases). CDR3 size: 14 residues. V lost 3 bases, J lost 3 bases, and 12 bases lay in between. Germline V CDR1 and CDR2: MNHNS, SASEGT. CDR3: CASSEGGLNYEQYV. DNA for the CDR3: TGTGCCAGCAGTGAGGGGGGACTCAACTACGAGCAGTACGTC.

J is TRBJ2-7 and V is TRBV30; 10 nucleotides agree with TRBD1. Germline V gene lookup returns CDR1 GTSNPN and CDR2 SVGIG (reference sequence). The CDR3 has 14 amino acids. J was trimmed by 3 bases and V by 3 bases; bases with no gene match: 5. CDR3 residues: CAWSAWDRGYEQYF. The DNA of the CDR3 is TGTGCCTGGAGCGCCTGGGACAGGGGCTACGAGCAGTACTTC.

The chain uses TRBV19 and TRBJ2-1; 12 bases are a match to TRBD1. After removal of 8 bases from V and 6 bases from J, the junction contained 5 bases not matched to a gene. Germline V gene sequence: CDR1 LNHDA, CDR2 SQIVND (reference sequence). The CDR3 covers 14 residues. As DNA, the CDR3 is TGTGCCAGTGCCCCGGGACAGGGGGCCAATGAGCAGTTCTTC. Translated, it gives CASAPGQGANEQFF.

V gene TRBV7-6 combines with J gene TRBJ1-1; unclear D gene. V lost 5 bases and J lost 2, with 9 bases in between. Germline CDR1 and CDR2: SGHVS and FNYEAQ. The CDR3 sequence is 13 residues long. DNA of the CDR3: TGTGCCAGCAGCGCCAGTTCCAACACTGAAGCTTTCTTT. Its translation: CASSASSNTEAFF.

The chain is built from TRBV7-9 and TRBJ2-3; TRBD2 matches at 7 bases. Trimming removed 1 base from V and 4 bases from J; junction bases left unmatched: 14. Germline CDR1 reads SEHNR; CDR2 reads FQNEAQ (reference sequence). The CDR3 sequence is 18 residues long. The CDR3 bases are TGTGCCAGCAGCTTAGATCTTCGAGCGGGAACGCAGGCAGATACGCAGTATTTT. Protein product: CASSLDLRAGTQADTQYF.

The V gene is TRBV10-3, the J gene TRBJ1-2, with D possibly matching TRBD1 (5 bases). The germline CDR1 and CDR2 sequences are ENHRY and SYGVKD. The CDR3 spans 13 residues. Trimming cost V 2 bases and J 6 bases, with 10 bases left between them. In DNA form, the CDR3 reads TGTGCCATCAGTGAGCGAGAGACAGATGGCTACACCTTC. Protein: CAISERETDGYTF.